Listed here are 21 T cell receptor beta chains from one sample, sequenced in a study of T cell responses to AZD1222 COVID-19 vaccine. Measured with immunoSEQ multiplex PCR; TCRdb has only the in-frame clones, and not every one. Of 150,000 or so clones in the sample, more than 75% were seen once. Specimen: peripheral blood, collected on day 0 of AZD1222 vaccination. These receptors all come from an adult in good health.

The rearrangement links TRBV5-1 to TRBJ1-1; 8 positions match TRBD1. Germline V gene data show CDR1 as SGHRS and CDR2 as YFSETQ. The CDR3 totals 15 residues. V dropped 0 bases and J dropped 1; count of bases not matched to a gene: 2. The CDR3 here is CASSLGTGTNTEAFF. CDR3 nucleotides: TGCGCCAGCAGCTTGGGGACAGGGACGAACACTGAAGCTTTCTTT.

V is TRBV30 and J is TRBJ2-7; 7 nucleotides agree with TRBD1. Germline assignment: CDR1 GTSNPN and CDR2 SVGIG (reference sequence). With 1 base clipped from V and 1 base from J, the junction kept 7 bases outside the gene matches. CDR3 length: 15 amino acids. The CDR3 loop is CAWSGSGTASYEQYF. In DNA form, the CDR3 reads TGTGCCTGGAGTGGATCCGGGACAGCGTCCTACGAGCAGTACTTC.

The chain carries TRBV13 and TRBJ2-1, with 11 bases that match TRBD2. J gave up 5 bases and V 5 bases, and 5 bases lay outside the gene matches. This CDR3 contains 15 residues. Germline V gene lookup returns CDR1 PRHDT and CDR2 FYEKMQ (reference sequence). Written as DNA, the CDR3 is TGTGCCAGCAGCCCTAGACTAGCGGGGAACAATGAGCAGTTCTTC. Protein product: CASSPRLAGNNEQFF. Full variable domain (rest looked up from reference TRBV13 and TRBJ2-1): AAGVIQSPRHLIKEKRETATLKCYPIPRHDTVYWYQQGPGQDPQFLISFYEKMQSDKGSIPDRFSAQQFSDYHSELNMSSLELGDSALYFCASSPRLAGNNEQFFGPGTRLTVL.

The V call is TRBV12-3 or TRBV12-4, the J call TRBJ1-1; no definite D call. Trimming took 4 bases from V and 1 from J, leaving 7 bases between them. The CDR3 has 13 residues. The CDR3 nucleotides are TGTGCCAGCAGTTCCCAGTGGAACACTGAAGCTTTCTTT. Its protein is CASSSQWNTEAFF.

Here the CDR3 reads CASSLPHRVTYEQYF. The CDR3 DNA follows: TGTGCCAGCAGCTTACCCCACAGGGTTACCTACGAGCAGTACTTC. The rearrangement links TRBV7-3 to TRBJ2-7, with D possibly matching TRBD1 (6 bases). The CDR3 consists of 15 residues. Per the germline V gene, CDR1 is SGHTA and CDR2 is FQGTGA. V lost 2 bases, J lost 2 bases, and 13 bases lay in between. The full variable domain, with the rest looked up from reference TRBV7-3 and TRBJ2-7, is GAGVSQTPSNKVTEKGKYVELRCDPISGHTALYWYRQSLGQGPEFLIYFQGTGAADDSGLPNDRFFAVRPEGSVSTLKIQRTERGDSAVYLCASSLPHRVTYEQYFGPGTRLTVT.

This chain connects TRBV28 to TRBJ1-5, with a possible D match to TRBD1 (5 bases). Trimming took 2 bases from V and 3 from J, leaving 8 bases between them. Germline values: CDR1 MDHEN, CDR2 SYDVKM. The CDR3 contains 14 residues. This CDR3 is CASSLAGPNQPQHF. The CDR3 DNA is TGTGCCAGCAGTTTAGCAGGGCCCAATCAGCCCCAGCATTTT.

The J gene is TRBJ2-5, the V gene TRBV5-6; TRBD1 matches at 8 bases. The CDR3 extends over 16 amino acids. J was trimmed by 0 bases and V by 3 bases; bases with no gene match: 7. Per germline, CDR1 SGHDT and CDR2 YYEEEE. CDR3 sequence (DNA): TGTGCCAGCAGCTCCCGACAGGGGTCCTACCAAGAGACCCAGTACTTC. Translation: CASSSRQGSYQETQYF.

The V call is TRBV7-3, the J call TRBJ1-1; 8 bases align to TRBD1. CDR1 and CDR2 (germline): SGHTA, FQGTGA. The CDR3 is 13 amino acids. J lost 3 bases, V lost 4 bases, and 1 base had no gene match. In DNA, the CDR3 is TGTGCCAGCAGCTCGGGACAGGACACTGAAGCTTTCTTT. Its protein product is CASSSGQDTEAFF.

The chain has TRBV27 and TRBJ2-7; 7 bases match TRBD2. The CDR3 totals 13 residues. J was trimmed by 1 base and V by 9 bases; bases with no gene match: 6. CDR1 is MNHEY and CDR2 is SMNVEV in the germline V gene (reference sequence). CDR3 loop: CASRAGPSYEQYF. The CDR3 DNA follows: TGTGCCAGTAGAGCGGGACCGTCCTACGAGCAGTACTTC.

The rearrangement uses TRBV30 and TRBJ2-5, with D perhaps TRBD2 (6 bases). The CDR3 has 13 amino acids. Between the trimmed V and J ends, which lost 0 bases and 5 bases, there was a span of 10 bases. The germline gives CDR1 GTSNPN, CDR2 SVGIG (reference sequence). The CDR3 nucleotides read TGTGCCTGGAGTGTTGGAGGGGCCGAGACCCAGTACTTC. Translating gives CAWSVGGAETQYF.

V and J are TRBV7-3 and TRBJ2-5; D is perhaps TRBD1 or TRBD2 (5 bases each). V gave up 5 bases and J gave up 3 bases, with 10 bases separating them. Germline values: CDR1 SGHTA, CDR2 FQGTGA. The CDR3 runs 13 residues. CDR3 coding DNA: TGTGCCAGCAGCCCCGGGACGGAAGAGACCCAGTACTTC. It specifies CASSPGTEETQYF.

The V and J genes are TRBV6-1 and TRBJ1-2; D call uncertain. The germline gives CDR1 MNHNS, CDR2 SASEGT. V was clipped by 2 bases and J by 5 bases, with 15 bases between them. The CDR3 is 15 amino acids. CDR3 coding DNA: TGTGCCAGCAGTGAACTGCAGGCTATGGATTATGGCTACACCTTC. Protein product: CASSELQAMDYGYTF.

The chain combines TRBV5-1 with TRBJ2-2; D unclear. Germline-derived CDR1 and CDR2 are SGHRS and YFSETQ. Trimming pared 3 bases from V and 3 bases from J, leaving 3 bases between. The CDR3 length is 12 residues. The CDR3 coding sequence is TGCGCCAGCAGCTCCTACACCGGGGAGCTGTTTTTT. This translates into CASSSYTGELFF.

Concerning this clone: Other DNA sequences in this sample translate to the same CDR3. The genes are TRBV19 and TRBJ2-7, with a possible D match to TRBD1 (6 bases). This CDR3 comprises 13 residues. Trimming left V 3 bases short and J 4 bases short, with 10 bases between. The V gene's germline CDR1 is LNHDA and CDR2 SQIVND (reference sequence). DNA of the CDR3: TGTGCCAGTAGTATCGGGACACCTTACGAGCAGTACTTC. It translates to CASSIGTPYEQYF.

The chain uses TRBV28 and TRBJ1-1; D unclear. This CDR3 has 13 residues. Germline V gene sequence: CDR1 MDHEN, CDR2 SYDVKM. Between the trimmed V and J ends, which lost 6 bases and 4 bases, there was a span of 12 bases. The CDR3 loop reads CASSPTATTEAFF. DNA for the CDR3: TGTGCCAGCAGCCCCACAGCTACCACTGAAGCTTTCTTT.

The chain carries TRBV9 and TRBJ2-2, with TRBD1 matching over 10 bases. V lost 0 bases to trimming and J lost 7 bases; unmatched junction nucleotides: 9. The CDR3 length is 17 residues. Per germline, CDR1 SGDLS and CDR2 YYNGEE. The CDR3 loop reads CASSVVTGQGYGGELFF. CDR3 DNA: TGTGCCAGCAGCGTAGTAACGGGACAGGGGTATGGCGGGGAGCTGTTTTTT.

The V and J genes are TRBV3-1 (or the pseudogene TRBV3-2) and TRBJ1-6, with unresolved D. The V gene's germline CDR1 is LGHDT and CDR2 YNNKEL (reference sequence). V lost 0 bases and J 10 bases, leaving 7 bases between the germline ends. CDR3 length: 13 residues. CDR3 coding DNA: TGTGCCAGCAGCCAAGATCCCGGATCACCCCTCCACTTT. Residues: CASSQDPGSPLHF.

This clone was found once. V usage is TRBV7-9 and J usage is TRBJ2-7; D is unresolved. The CDR3 spans 14 residues. Looked up from germline, CDR1 is SEHNR and CDR2 is FQNEAQ (reference sequence). V was trimmed by 4 bases and J by 3 bases, leaving 13 bases between them. The CDR3 loop is CASSSDARVYEQYF. DNA for the CDR3: TGTGCCAGCAGCTCGGACGCCCGAGTCTACGAGCAGTACTTC.

The gene calls are TRBV9 and TRBJ1-6, with a possible D match to TRBD1 (6 bases). The V gene lost 2 bases and the J gene lost 7 bases, with 10 bases spanning the gap. The CDR3 has 14 residues. Per germline, CDR1 SGDLS and CDR2 YYNGEE. The CDR3 loop reads CASSVGTSNSPLHF. For the CDR3, the DNA is TGTGCCAGCAGCGTGGGGACATCCAATTCACCCCTCCACTTT.

The chain has TRBV12-3 or TRBV12-4 and TRBJ1-1; D is undetermined. The ends were cut back, 6 bases at V and 1 base at J, with 9 bases in the middle. The CDR3 runs to 13 residues. The CDR3 coding sequence is TGTGCCAGCAGACGGAAACAGAACACTGAAGCTTTCTTT. It translates to CASRRKQNTEAFF.

This chain connects TRBV5-1 to TRBJ2-7; maybe TRBD1 (6 bases). V was trimmed by 4 bases and J by 2 bases, leaving 16 bases between them. The CDR3 covers 15 residues. Germline loops: CDR1 SGHRS, CDR2 YFSETQ. CDR3 region: CASSLPTGITYEQYF. CDR3 nucleotides: TGCGCCAGCAGCCTGCCGACAGGCATAACCTACGAGCAGTACTTC.